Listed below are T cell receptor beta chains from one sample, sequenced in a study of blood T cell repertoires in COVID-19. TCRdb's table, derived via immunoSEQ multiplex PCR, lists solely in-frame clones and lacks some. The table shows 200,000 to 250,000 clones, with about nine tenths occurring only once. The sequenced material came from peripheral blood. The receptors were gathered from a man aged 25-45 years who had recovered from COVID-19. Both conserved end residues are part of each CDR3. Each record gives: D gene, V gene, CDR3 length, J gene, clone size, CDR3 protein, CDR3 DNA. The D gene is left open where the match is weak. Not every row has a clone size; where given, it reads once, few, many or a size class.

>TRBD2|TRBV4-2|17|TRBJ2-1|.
CASSQDGGLAGPNEQFF
TGTGCCAGCAGCCAAGATGGGGGACTAGCGGGGCCCAATGAGCAGTTCTTC
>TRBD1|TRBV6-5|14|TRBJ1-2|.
CASSYGRGAYGYTF
TGTGCCAGCAGTTACGGCAGGGGGGCCTATGGCTACACCTTC
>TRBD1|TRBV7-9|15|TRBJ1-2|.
CASSFFEGTGYGYTF
TGTGCCAGCAGCTTCTTCGAGGGGACAGGCTATGGCTACACCTTC
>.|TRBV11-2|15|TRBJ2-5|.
CASSFRRVGGETQYF
TGTGCCAGCAGCTTTCGGAGGGTGGGGGGAGAGACCCAGTACTTC
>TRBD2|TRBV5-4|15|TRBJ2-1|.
CASSPSGGPPNEQFF
TGTGCCAGCAGCCCTAGCGGGGGCCCCCCCAATGAGCAGTTCTTC
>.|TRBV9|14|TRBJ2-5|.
CASSEGTPRETQYF
TGTGCCAGCAGCGAGGGGACACCCAGAGAGACCCAGTACTTC
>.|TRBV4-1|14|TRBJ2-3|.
CASSQSRRTDTQYF
TGCGCCAGCAGCCAATCGCGGCGGACAGATACGCAGTATTTT
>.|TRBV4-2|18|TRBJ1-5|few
CASSPPDRIGPSNQPQHF
TGTGCCAGCAGCCCTCCCGACAGAATCGGGCCCTCCAATCAGCCCCAGCATTTT
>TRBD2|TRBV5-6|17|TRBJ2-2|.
CASSLWAFRGDTGELFF
TGTGCCAGCAGCTTGTGGGCTTTTCGGGGGGACACCGGGGAGCTGTTTTTT
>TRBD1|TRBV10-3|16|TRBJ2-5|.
CAIKRESAGGEETQYF
TGTGCCATCAAGAGGGAGTCGGCAGGGGGAGAAGAGACCCAGTACTTC
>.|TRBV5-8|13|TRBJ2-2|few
CASRRGNTGELFF
TGTGCCAGCAGACGGGGGAACACCGGGGAGCTGTTTTTT
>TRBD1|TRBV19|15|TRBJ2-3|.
CASSARQGEIDTQYF
TGTGCCAGTAGTGCAAGACAGGGTGAAATCGATACGCAGTATTTT
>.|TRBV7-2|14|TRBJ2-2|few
CASSIGGYTGELFF
TGTGCCAGCAGTATAGGGGGTTACACCGGGGAGCTGTTTTTT
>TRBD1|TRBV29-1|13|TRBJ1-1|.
CSVVIQGGTEAFF
TGCAGCGTGGTCATACAGGGGGGCACTGAAGCTTTCTTT
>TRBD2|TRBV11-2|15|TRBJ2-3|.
CASAGAGGRTDTQYF
TGTGCCAGCGCTGGGGCGGGGGGGCGCACAGATACGCAGTATTTT
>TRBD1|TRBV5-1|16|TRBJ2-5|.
CASSLAPQGAKETQYF
TGCGCCAGCAGCTTGGCCCCACAGGGGGCGAAAGAGACCCAGTACTTC
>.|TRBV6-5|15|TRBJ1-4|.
CASSLSQATNEKLFF
TGTGCCAGCAGTCTCTCACAGGCAACTAATGAAAAACTGTTTTTT
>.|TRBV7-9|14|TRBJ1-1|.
CASSSGLWNTEAFF
TGTGCCAGCAGCTCAGGCCTCTGGAACACTGAAGCTTTCTTT
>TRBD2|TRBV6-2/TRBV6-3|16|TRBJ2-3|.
CASSYSARGALDTQYF
TGTGCCAGCAGTTACTCGGCGCGGGGGGCCCTAGATACGCAGTATTTT
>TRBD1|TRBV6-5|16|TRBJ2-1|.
CASSYSPDRGYNEQFF
TGTGCCAGCAGTTACTCGCCGGACAGGGGCTACAATGAGCAGTTCTTC
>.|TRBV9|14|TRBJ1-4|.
CASSAGFANEKLFF
TGTGCCAGCAGCGCTGGCTTCGCAAATGAAAAACTGTTTTTT
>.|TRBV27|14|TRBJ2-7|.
CASSFSRSAYEQYF
TGTGCCAGCAGTTTCTCCAGGTCTGCCTACGAGCAGTACTTC
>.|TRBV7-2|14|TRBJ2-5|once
CASSESRIGETQYF
TGTGCCAGCAGCGAGTCTAGGATCGGAGAGACCCAGTACTTC
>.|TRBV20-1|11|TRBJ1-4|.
CSHLRTQKLFF
TGCAGCCACTTAAGGACTCAAAAACTGTTTTTT
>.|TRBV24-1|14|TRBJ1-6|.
CATSDLTASSPLHF
TGTGCCACCAGTGATTTAACAGCCAGCTCACCCCTCCACTTT
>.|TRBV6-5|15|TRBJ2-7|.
CASSYSRHYSYEQYF
TGTGCCAGCAGTTACTCGAGGCATTACTCCTACGAGCAGTACTTC
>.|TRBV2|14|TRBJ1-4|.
CASSVYSTNEKLFF
TGTGCCAGCAGTGTGTACTCAACTAATGAAAAACTGTTTTTT
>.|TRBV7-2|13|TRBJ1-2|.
CASSLSGDYGYTF
TGTGCCAGCAGCTTGAGCGGGGACTATGGCTACACCTTC
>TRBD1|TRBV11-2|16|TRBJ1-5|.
CASSPGGRGRGQPQHF
TGTGCCAGCAGCCCAGGGGGCCGGGGGCGCGGACAGCCCCAGCATTTT
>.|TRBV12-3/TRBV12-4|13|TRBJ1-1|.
CASSLYRESEAFF
TGTGCCAGCAGTCTTTACAGGGAATCGGAAGCTTTCTTT
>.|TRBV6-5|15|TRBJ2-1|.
CASSYSRQPYNEQFF
TGTGCCAGCAGTTACTCGAGACAGCCTTACAATGAGCAGTTCTTC
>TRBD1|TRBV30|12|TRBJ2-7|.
CAWAGGSYEQYF
TGTGCCTGGGCAGGGGGCTCATACGAGCAGTACTTC
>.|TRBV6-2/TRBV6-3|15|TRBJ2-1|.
CASSLLRGRDNEQFF
TGTGCCAGCAGCCTACTCAGGGGAAGGGACAATGAGCAGTTCTTC
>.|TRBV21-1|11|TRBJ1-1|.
CASRLATEAFF
TGTGCCAGCCGACTGGCTACTGAAGCTTTCTTT
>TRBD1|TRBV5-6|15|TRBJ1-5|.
CASSFTGTGLQPQHF
TGTGCCAGCAGCTTTACCGGGACAGGGCTTCAGCCCCAGCATTTT
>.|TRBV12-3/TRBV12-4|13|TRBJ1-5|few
CASSRQEGEPQHF
TGTGCCAGCAGTCGCCAGGAGGGCGAGCCCCAGCATTTT
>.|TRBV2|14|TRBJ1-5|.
CASSDRGNNQPQHF
TGTGCCAGCAGTGACAGGGGTAACAATCAGCCCCAGCATTTT
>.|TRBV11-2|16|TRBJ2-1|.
CASSQSVGAAYNEQFF
TGTGCCAGCAGCCAATCGGTAGGGGCAGCCTACAATGAGCAGTTCTTC
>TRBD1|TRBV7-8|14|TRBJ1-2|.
CASSPGTDRGGYTF
TGTGCCAGCAGCCCTGGGACAGATCGGGGCGGCTACACCTTC
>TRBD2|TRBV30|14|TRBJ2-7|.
CAWSLERGNYEQYF
TGTGCCTGGAGTCTGGAGCGGGGAAACTACGAGCAGTACTTC
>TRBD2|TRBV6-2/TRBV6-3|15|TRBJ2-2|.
CASTPGGAGTGELFF
TGTGCCAGCACCCCCGGGGGGGCCGGCACCGGGGAGCTGTTTTTT
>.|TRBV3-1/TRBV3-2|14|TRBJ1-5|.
CASSQALPNQPQHF
TGTGCCAGCAGCCAAGCCCTTCCGAATCAGCCCCAGCATTTT
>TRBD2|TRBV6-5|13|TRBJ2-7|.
CATREGGAREQYF
TGTGCCACCCGGGAGGGGGGGGCGAGGGAGCAGTACTTC
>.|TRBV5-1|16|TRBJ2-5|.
CASSTLSTGRFETQYF
TGCGCCAGCAGCACGCTCTCGACAGGGAGGTTTGAGACCCAGTACTTC
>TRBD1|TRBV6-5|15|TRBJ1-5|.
CASSFLGQGAEPQHF
TGTGCCAGCAGTTTCCTCGGACAGGGGGCTGAGCCCCAGCATTTT